Here is one TCR beta chain with its context. Its antigen remains unknown. The data were obtained in a study of OX40 agonist ivuxolimab in advanced cancers. The wider study: Eligibility admitted prior anti-PD-1, anti-PD-L1 or anti-CTLA-4 therapy; around 41% had some. Overall study results and limits: Expanded clones belonging to CD8+ T cells outnumbered, on average, those of CD4+. Clones of CD4+ and CD8+ blood T cells grew by week 6 at doses of 0.1 to 3.0 mg/kg.

Profiling relied on immunoSEQ multiplex PCR, and the TCRdb table lists in-frame clones only, not all of them. Of 70,000 to 100,000 clones listed, approximately 81% are singletons. CDR1 is SGHRS, CDR2 YFSETQ, per germline. The V and J ends lost 0 bases and 2 bases respectively, with 15 bases between them. The CDR3 is 16 amino acids. This chain connects TRBV5-1 to TRBJ2-7, with D perhaps being TRBD1 or TRBD2 (5 bases each). The source was CD4+ or CD8+ T cells sorted from blood, collected in a trial of the OX40 agonist ivuxolimab. This sequence was found in an adult with an advanced solid tumor such as melanoma, head and neck, liver or kidney cancer. The CDR3 region is CASSLGVGTGAYEQYF. For the CDR3, the DNA is TGCGCCAGCAGCTTGGGGGTTGGGACGGGTGCCTACGAGCAGTACTTC.